Listed here are 12 T cell receptor beta chains from one sample, sequenced in a study of T cell responses to AZD1222 COVID-19 vaccine. Profiled with immunoSEQ multiplex PCR; TCRdb holds only in-frame clones, not every one. This repertoire shows about 120,000 clones, 80% to 90% found once; its top ten account for less than 11%. The material sequenced was peripheral blood, taken on day 0 of AZD1222 vaccination. These receptors all stem from an adult in good health.

This clone was detected once. V usage is TRBV28 and J usage is TRBJ2-3; TRBD1 aligns across 10 bases. The junction had 4 bases not matched to a gene; V was cut back by 4 bases and J by 3 bases. There are 15 residues in the CDR3. Per the germline V gene, CDR1 is MDHEN and CDR2 is SYDVKM. The DNA of the CDR3 is TGTGCCAGCAGTTCCGACAGGGGGCCAACAGATACGCAGTATTTT. Protein product: CASSSDRGPTDTQYF. Variable domain in full (rest from reference TRBV28 and TRBJ2-3): DVKVTQSSRYLVKRTGEKVFLECVQDMDHENMFWYRQDPGLGLRLIYFSYDVKMKEKGDIPEGYSVSREKKERFSLILESASTNQTSMYLCASSSDRGPTDTQYFGPGTRLTVL.

The chain is built from TRBV4-3 and TRBJ2-2; D remains unclear. CDR1 LGHNA and CDR2 YSLEER come from the germline V gene. This CDR3 has 13 amino acids. V was cut by 1 base and J by 5 bases, with 5 bases left in between. The CDR3 reads CASSQVKTGELFF. CDR3 DNA: TGCGCCAGCAGCCAAGTAAAAACCGGGGAGCTGTTTTTT.

The rearrangement joins TRBV6-5 to TRBJ1-6; tentatively, D is TRBD1 (6 bases). V lost 7 bases and J 4 bases, leaving 11 bases between the germline ends. Germline CDR1 MNHEY, CDR2 SVGAGI. The CDR3 is 14 residues long. CDR3 in DNA: TGTGCCAGCAACAAGGACAGATATAATTCACCCCTCCACTTT. Its translation is CASNKDRYNSPLHF.

The chain has TRBV29-1 and TRBJ2-7; a possible D gene is TRBD2 (7 bases). Trimming cost V 6 bases and J 6 bases, with 21 bases left between them. This CDR3 has 14 amino acids. The germline V gene encodes CDR1 SQVTM and CDR2 ANQGSEA. The CDR3 coding sequence is TGCAGCGTCCTAAGGGGGGGCGGGGTGTCCGAGCAGTACTTC. It encodes CSVLRGGGVSEQYF.

The chain employs TRBV6-4 and TRBJ1-6; D unclear. Trimming left V 3 bases short and J 0 bases short, with 12 bases between. Germline lookup yields CDR1 MRHNA and CDR2 SNTAGT. The CDR3 extends over 17 amino acids. This chain's CDR3 is CASSDFPGSSYNSPLHF. The DNA for the CDR3 is TGTGCCAGCAGTGATTTTCCGGGAAGCTCCTATAATTCACCCCTCCACTTT.

The chain uses TRBV5-6 and TRBJ2-1, with D possibly TRBD1 on 6 matching bases. Trimming cost V 6 bases and J 4 bases, with 14 bases left between them. The CDR3 sequence is 14 residues long. Looked up from germline, CDR1 is SGHDT and CDR2 is YYEEEE. CDR3 DNA sequence: TGTGCCAGCACTCTGGACAGCCCGTACAATGAGCAGTTCTTC. As protein: CASTLDSPYNEQFF.

The chain recombines TRBV7-8 with TRBJ1-1; the D is unclear. The CDR3 is made up of 14 amino acids. Germline loops: CDR1 SGHVS, CDR2 FQNEAQ. The germline V and J ends were trimmed by 5 bases and 1 base, with 11 bases remaining between them. The CDR3 bases are TGTGCCAGCAGCCCCAGTCGAAGGAACACTGAAGCTTTCTTT. As protein: CASSPSRRNTEAFF.

The CDR3 sequence is CAWSVRQGKEKLFF. DNA for the CDR3: TGTGCCTGGAGTGTACGGCAGGGGAAGGAAAAACTGTTTTTT. The gene calls are TRBV30 and TRBJ1-4; D is possibly TRBD1 (6 bases). Germline V CDR1 and CDR2: GTSNPN, SVGIG (reference sequence). The CDR3 runs 14 residues. Between the trimmed V and J ends, which lost 0 bases and 8 bases, there was a span of 13 bases. The whole variable domain, filled in from reference TRBV30 and TRBJ1-4, reads SQTIHQWPATLVQPVGSPLSLECTVEGTSNPNLYWYRQAAGRGLQLLFYSVGIGQISSEVPQNLSASRPQDRQFILSSKKLLLSDSGFYLCAWSVRQGKEKLFFGSGTQLSVL.

This sequence joins TRBV9 and TRBJ2-1; 10 nucleotides line up with TRBD2. Germline values: CDR1 SGDLS, CDR2 YYNGEE. Losses at the gene ends were 4 bases for V and 1 base for J; bases not matched to a gene: 5. The length of the CDR3 is 16 residues. The CDR3 spells CASSPRLAGSYNEQFF. Here the CDR3 DNA reads TGTGCCAGCAGCCCTAGACTAGCGGGTTCCTACAATGAGCAGTTCTTC.

V and J are TRBV4-3 and TRBJ1-3, with 8 bases identical to TRBD1. V trimming: 0 bases; J trimming: 3 bases; junction bases outside the gene matches: 10. Germline CDR1 reads LGHNA; CDR2 reads YSLEER. CDR3 length: 18 residues. CDR3 sequence reads: CASSQDHPQGANGNTIYF. The CDR3 nucleotides are TGCGCCAGCAGCCAAGATCATCCCCAGGGGGCAAATGGAAACACCATATATTTT.

The rearrangement uses TRBV5-1 and TRBJ2-3; 7 bases agree with TRBD1. The germline V gene has CDR1 SGHRS and CDR2 YFSETQ. The CDR3 length is 15 residues. V lost 0 bases to trimming and J lost 1 base; unmatched junction nucleotides: 2. Here the CDR3 DNA reads TGCGCCAGCAGCTTGGGTGACAGGGGCACAGATACGCAGTATTTT. This encodes CASSLGDRGTDTQYF. The full variable domain, completed using reference TRBV5-1 and TRBJ2-3, is KAGVTQTPRYLIKTRGQQVTLSCSPISGHRSVSWYQQTPGQGLQFLFEYFSETQRNKGNFPGRFSGRQFSNSRSEMNVSTLELGDSALYLCASSLGDRGTDTQYFGPGTRLTVL.

There are a few counts of this clone. V is TRBV28 and J is TRBJ2-7; D might be TRBD1 or TRBD2, each matching 5 bases. V lost 1 base and J lost 6, with 10 bases in between. The CDR3 totals 13 residues. Germline-derived CDR1 and CDR2 are MDHEN and SYDVKM. CDR3 protein: CASSLYRDAEQYF. The DNA for the CDR3 is TGTGCCAGCAGTTTATACCGGGACGCCGAGCAGTACTTC.